The TCR beta chain described here comes from a study of siplizumab effects on memory and regulatory T cells (dated by TCRdb to the late 2010s). Turning to the overall study: The study examined how the anti-CD2 antibody siplizumab affects alloreactive T-cell subsets in allogeneic mixed lymphocyte reactions built from human PBMCs. Beyond this particular receptor, the publication reports: The cumulative frequency of alloreactive sequences that could be traced back to unstimulated CD4+ memory T cells was significantly reduced by siplizumab. Whether proliferating Tregs from siplizumab cultures actually had suppressive function was not functionally confirmed. Because sequences at frequencies below about 10^-5 were poorly captured, only a minor fraction of alloreactive clones could be mapped back to unstimulated subsets. For roughly 75-96% of proliferating CD4+ or CD8+ clones, no naive or memory phenotype could be assigned. Of the alloreactive CD4+ clones that could be mapped, the Treg-derived share averaged roughly 73% with siplizumab compared with around 25% in control reactions. Unstimulated naive T cells appeared to be more diverse than memory T cells, and naive cells seemed to make a substantial contribution to the alloresponse.

Remarks on this clone: Its specific antigen is unknown. No base quality values were provided; no much bigger clone lies one nucleotide off.

Receptor libraries were prepared by the immunoSEQ multiplex PCR assay. The deep sequencing platform assayed around 94,000 TCR templates per sample. Genomic DNA extracted from sorted T cells was used for TCRbeta CDR3 sequencing. Per the source publication's procedure: Clonal analysis of TCRbeta CDR3 data was done in the R programming language. Alloreactive CD4+ and CD8+ clones were identified by comparing unstimulated samples to CFSE-low samples taken after the reaction. Alloreactive CD4+ clones were assigned to regulatory or non-regulatory origin by matching sequences to sorted unstimulated Treg and non-Treg repertoires. As stored in TCRdb, this immuneACCESS dataset retains in-frame rearrangements with V and J assigned. A fraction of the clones does not appear; measured against another copy, unresolved V genes explain less than half of the discrepancy, and the remainder lacks a known reason. V and J calls and clone size are those listed in that table; D and trimming were worked out from the DNA. The sample table records around 45,000 clones; about 90% of these occur just once. Less than 0.35% of the sample is taken by the ten largest.

Looking up the germline V gene yields CDR1 SGDLS and CDR2 YYNGEE. Between the V and J ends, shortened by 0 bases and 4 bases respectively, the junction contains 10 bases. The CDR3 has 14 amino acids, counting the end cysteine and phenylalanine. Of the read, only the CDR3 DNA is kept; its 42 bases are in frame from base 1. Additional sequencing covered unstimulated subsets from a few donor pairs, namely CD8+ effector memory, CD4+ naive, CD8+ TEMRA, CD4+ memory and CD8+ naive. Sorted unstimulated T cells, along with proliferating T cells recovered from mixed lymphocyte reactions, underwent TCRbeta CDR3 sequencing. Fresh whole blood from approximately 9 HLA-typed healthy donors was used to isolate PBMCs.

The TCR was taken from a human donor in good health. The specimen sequenced was naive CD8+ T cells sorted from blood. The sample's cell subset or site, from its label and the paper: unstimulated naive T cells. This chain is built from TRBV9 and TRBJ1-1; there is no confident call for the D gene. The DNA reads TGTGCCAGCAGCGTAGCCTCGGGGAGCACTGAAGCTTTCTTT. It codes for CASSVASGSTEAFF.